A selection of T cell receptor beta chains follows, all from one sample in a study of CD4+ T cells in melanoma. Method: immunoSEQ multiplex PCR; TCRdb's copy keeps in-frame clones and lacks some. Of some 150,000 clones listed, around 90% were seen once; the top ten hold about 1.6%. The receptors come from a human donor with melanoma. The CDR3 runs from the conserved cysteine through the conserved F or W. A D gene is named only where the DNA matches it firmly. Only some rows state a clone size, as once, few, many or a class for expanded clones.

d_gene: TRBD1; j_gene: TRBJ1-4; abundance: .; v_gene: TRBV30; CDR3nt: TGTGCCTGGAGTGTACGAGGACAGGGAGCAACTAATGAAAAACTGTTTTTT; CDR3aa: CAWSVRGQGATNEKLFF
d_gene: .; j_gene: TRBJ2-5; abundance: .; v_gene: TRBV5-1; CDR3nt: TGCGCCAGCAGCCCCCAGCAGGGTTGGGAGACCCAGTACTTC; CDR3aa: CASSPQQGWETQYF
d_gene: .; j_gene: TRBJ2-3; abundance: .; v_gene: TRBV27; CDR3nt: TGTGCCAGCAGTTTCATGGGGAAAGGCACGCAGTATTTT; CDR3aa: CASSFMGKGTQYF
d_gene: .; j_gene: TRBJ2-1; abundance: .; v_gene: TRBV4-2; CDR3nt: TGTGCCAGCAGCTTAAGCGGGCAGCCGGGGCGTAGTGAGCAGTTCTTC; CDR3aa: CASSLSGQPGRSEQFF
d_gene: TRBD1; j_gene: TRBJ2-7; abundance: .; v_gene: TRBV5-1; CDR3nt: TGCGCCAGCAGCCTCGGACAGGGGCCCCCCTACGAGCAGTACTTC; CDR3aa: CASSLGQGPPYEQYF
d_gene: TRBD1; j_gene: TRBJ1-6; abundance: .; v_gene: TRBV30; CDR3nt: TGTGCCTGGAGACAGGGGTATGATTCACCCCTCCACTTT; CDR3aa: CAWRQGYDSPLHF
d_gene: TRBD1; j_gene: TRBJ1-4; abundance: .; v_gene: TRBV27; CDR3nt: TGTGCCAGCAGTTCGACAGGGTGGGGTGAAAAACTGTTTTTT; CDR3aa: CASSSTGWGEKLFF
d_gene: .; j_gene: TRBJ2-2; abundance: .; v_gene: TRBV6-5; CDR3nt: TGTGCCAGCCGCCTGGAGGCGAACACCGGGGAGCTGTTTTTT; CDR3aa: CASRLEANTGELFF
d_gene: .; j_gene: TRBJ2-1; abundance: .; v_gene: TRBV18; CDR3nt: TGTGCCAGCTCACCACCAAGTTCCGATGAGCAGTTCTTC; CDR3aa: CASSPPSSDEQFF
d_gene: .; j_gene: TRBJ2-5; abundance: .; v_gene: TRBV7-9; CDR3nt: TGTGCCAGCAGCTCCCCCCGGGGGAGCCAAGAGACCCAGTACTTC; CDR3aa: CASSSPRGSQETQYF
d_gene: .; j_gene: TRBJ2-1; abundance: .; v_gene: TRBV6-1; CDR3nt: TGTGCCAGCAGTGAAGTGGCGGGCCCCGGGGAGCAGTTCTTC; CDR3aa: CASSEVAGPGEQFF
d_gene: TRBD2; j_gene: TRBJ2-3; abundance: .; v_gene: TRBV7-3; CDR3nt: TGTGCCAGCAGCTATAGCGGGGGATCCACAGATACGCAGTATTTT; CDR3aa: CASSYSGGSTDTQYF
d_gene: .; j_gene: TRBJ2-5; abundance: .; v_gene: TRBV5-1; CDR3nt: TGCGCCAGCAGCTTTTCAACATCGGGGGCCCGGGAGACCCAGTACTTC; CDR3aa: CASSFSTSGARETQYF
d_gene: TRBD1; j_gene: TRBJ1-2; abundance: .; v_gene: TRBV6-6; CDR3nt: TGTGCCAGCAGCCTAGGACAGGATGGCAACTATGGCTACACCTTC; CDR3aa: CASSLGQDGNYGYTF
d_gene: TRBD1; j_gene: TRBJ1-1; abundance: .; v_gene: TRBV5-1; CDR3nt: TGCGCCAGCAGCCCCCGGGACAGCCGGGGCACTGAAGCTTTCTTT; CDR3aa: CASSPRDSRGTEAFF
d_gene: .; j_gene: TRBJ2-5; abundance: .; v_gene: TRBV5-1; CDR3nt: TGCGCCAGCAGTCCTGGCAGTGGAGAGACCCAGTACTTC; CDR3aa: CASSPGSGETQYF
d_gene: .; j_gene: TRBJ2-7; abundance: few; v_gene: TRBV7-6; CDR3nt: TGTGCCAGCAGCTTAGCACAGGAAGACGAGCAGTACTTC; CDR3aa: CASSLAQEDEQYF
d_gene: TRBD1; j_gene: TRBJ2-5; abundance: .; v_gene: TRBV6-1; CDR3nt: TGTGCCAGCAGTGGACAGGGGCAAGAGACCCAGTACTTC; CDR3aa: CASSGQGQETQYF
d_gene: .; j_gene: TRBJ1-1; abundance: .; v_gene: TRBV5-4; CDR3nt: TGTGCCAGCAGCTTTACCGGGGACGGCACTGAAGCTTTCTTT; CDR3aa: CASSFTGDGTEAFF
d_gene: TRBD2; j_gene: TRBJ2-1; abundance: once; v_gene: TRBV7-3; CDR3nt: TGTGCCAGCAGCAATAGCGGGGGCCCCTACAATGAGCAGTTCTTC; CDR3aa: CASSNSGGPYNEQFF
d_gene: TRBD2; j_gene: TRBJ2-1; abundance: .; v_gene: TRBV7-9; CDR3nt: TGTGCCGGGACTAGCGGGGGGGCGGGAAATGAGCAGTTCTTC; CDR3aa: CAGTSGGAGNEQFF
d_gene: TRBD1; j_gene: TRBJ1-1; abundance: once; v_gene: TRBV5-1; CDR3nt: TGCGCCAGCAGCACCTCCGGGACAGGGGGCCGAGCGGGCACTGAAGCTTTCTTT; CDR3aa: CASSTSGTGGRAGTEAFF
d_gene: TRBD1; j_gene: TRBJ2-7; abundance: .; v_gene: TRBV7-9; CDR3nt: TGTGCCAGCAGCGACCGGGACAGGGGGCGCATCGAGCAGTACTTC; CDR3aa: CASSDRDRGRIEQYF
d_gene: .; j_gene: TRBJ2-3; abundance: once; v_gene: TRBV10-3; CDR3nt: TGTGCCATCAGTGAACAAGGGGGAGGCACAGATACGCAGTATTTT; CDR3aa: CAISEQGGGTDTQYF
d_gene: .; j_gene: TRBJ2-7; abundance: .; v_gene: TRBV19; CDR3nt: TGTGCCAGTAGTCAACAATTCCGGGGACCATTGACCTACGAGCAGTACTTC; CDR3aa: CASSQQFRGPLTYEQYF
d_gene: TRBD2; j_gene: TRBJ2-7; abundance: .; v_gene: TRBV27; CDR3nt: TGTGCCACTTCATCTCTGATGCGGGGGGGCCCCTCCTACGAGCAGTACTTC; CDR3aa: CATSSLMRGGPSYEQYF
d_gene: .; j_gene: TRBJ2-2; abundance: .; v_gene: TRBV7-7; CDR3nt: TGTGCTAGCAGCTTAGGGCAGGCCGGGGAGCTGTTTTTT; CDR3aa: CASSLGQAGELFF
d_gene: .; j_gene: TRBJ2-7; abundance: .; v_gene: TRBV18; CDR3nt: TGTGCCAGCTCACCATCTGGGGTTGAGGAGCAGTACTTC; CDR3aa: CASSPSGVEEQYF
d_gene: .; j_gene: TRBJ1-1; abundance: .; v_gene: TRBV7-3; CDR3nt: TGTGCCAGCAGCTTAGGGAAGTACACTGAAGCTTTCTTT; CDR3aa: CASSLGKYTEAFF
d_gene: .; j_gene: TRBJ1-3; abundance: .; v_gene: TRBV7-2; CDR3nt: TGTGCCAGCAGCCCGCGGGACGAATATGGAAACACCATATATTTT; CDR3aa: CASSPRDEYGNTIYF
d_gene: .; j_gene: TRBJ2-3; abundance: .; v_gene: TRBV7-9; CDR3nt: TGTGCCAGCAGCTCACCCCTCGGTGGCACAGATACGCAGTATTTT; CDR3aa: CASSSPLGGTDTQYF
d_gene: TRBD1; j_gene: TRBJ2-5; abundance: .; v_gene: TRBV7-9; CDR3nt: TGTGCCAGCAGCTTAGACCGAACAGGGGTGAGGGAGACCCAGTACTTC; CDR3aa: CASSLDRTGVRETQYF
d_gene: .; j_gene: TRBJ2-3; abundance: once; v_gene: TRBV5-1; CDR3nt: TGCGCCAGCAGCTTGGGACATTACACAGATACGCAGTATTTT; CDR3aa: CASSLGHYTDTQYF
d_gene: TRBD2; j_gene: TRBJ2-1; abundance: once; v_gene: TRBV11-2; CDR3nt: TGTGCCAGCAGCCCGAGGGTGGGGACTACCGGCTACAATGAGCAGTTCTTC; CDR3aa: CASSPRVGTTGYNEQFF
d_gene: .; j_gene: TRBJ1-3; abundance: .; v_gene: TRBV30; CDR3nt: TGTGCCTGGAGTGGGGTCTACTCTGGAAACACCATATATTTT; CDR3aa: CAWSGVYSGNTIYF
d_gene: TRBD2; j_gene: TRBJ2-7; abundance: .; v_gene: TRBV11-2; CDR3nt: TGTGCCAGCAGCATTCGACTAGCGGGGTCTTACGAGCAGTACTTC; CDR3aa: CASSIRLAGSYEQYF
d_gene: .; j_gene: TRBJ2-7; abundance: .; v_gene: TRBV11-2; CDR3nt: TGTGCCAGCAGCCTCCAGGGTGGGGAGCAGTACTTC; CDR3aa: CASSLQGGEQYF
d_gene: TRBD2; j_gene: TRBJ2-3; abundance: .; v_gene: TRBV4-1; CDR3nt: TGCGCCAGCAGCCAGGGCCCAGCGGGGGGGGGAGGTACGCAGTATTTT; CDR3aa: CASSQGPAGGGGTQYF
d_gene: .; j_gene: TRBJ1-2; abundance: .; v_gene: TRBV20-1; CDR3nt: TGCAGTGCGCAGCAGGGTGACGGCTACACCTTC; CDR3aa: CSAQQGDGYTF
d_gene: .; j_gene: TRBJ2-1; abundance: .; v_gene: TRBV7-9; CDR3nt: TGTGCCAGCAGCCCCAAGGTGGACCGGAGGAATGAGCAGTTCTTC; CDR3aa: CASSPKVDRRNEQFF
d_gene: .; j_gene: TRBJ1-1; abundance: .; v_gene: TRBV11-2; CDR3nt: TGTGCCAGCAGCTTAGATCCGGATCCGGACACTGAAGCTTTCTTT; CDR3aa: CASSLDPDPDTEAFF
d_gene: .; j_gene: TRBJ2-1; abundance: .; v_gene: TRBV30; CDR3nt: TGTGCCTGGACCGGTTACAATGAGCAGTTCTTC; CDR3aa: CAWTGYNEQFF
d_gene: .; j_gene: TRBJ1-3; abundance: .; v_gene: TRBV6-6; CDR3nt: TGTGCCGGCGGCCCCGGCGGACATATCTCTGGAAACACCATATATTTT; CDR3aa: CAGGPGGHISGNTIYF
d_gene: TRBD2; j_gene: TRBJ2-7; abundance: few; v_gene: TRBV6-5; CDR3nt: TGTGCCAGCAGACTAGCGGGGGACGTATACGAGCAGTACTTC; CDR3aa: CASRLAGDVYEQYF
d_gene: .; j_gene: TRBJ2-1; abundance: .; v_gene: TRBV7-3; CDR3nt: TGTGCCAGCAGCTTAATTCCGGGGCGGGGCTCCTACAATGAGCAGTTCTTC; CDR3aa: CASSLIPGRGSYNEQFF
d_gene: .; j_gene: TRBJ2-3; abundance: .; v_gene: TRBV18; CDR3nt: TGTGCCAGCTCACCATTTTCAGGGGGCACAGATACGCAGTATTTT; CDR3aa: CASSPFSGGTDTQYF
d_gene: .; j_gene: TRBJ2-2; abundance: .; v_gene: TRBV29-1; CDR3nt: TGCAGCGTTGAAGTAGGGCCCGCGCTCACCGGGGAGCTGTTTTTT; CDR3aa: CSVEVGPALTGELFF